This TCR beta chain was recovered during a study of cytomegalovirus exposure and HLA in healthy donors. Study information: In terms of ancestry, the Caucasian-associated cluster contained roughly 80% of the 300 to 400 genotyped donors.

Study outcomes and limitations: Later analysis suggested links between common viral pathogens and several top significant clusters. The classifier reportedly diagnosed cytomegalovirus status with high specificity and sensitivity.

The donors (healthy individuals) were bone marrow donors. Researchers ran the PCR with 60 Vbeta and 13 Jbeta primers. Sequencing used immunoSEQ multiplex PCR; TCRdb keeps in-frame clones, though not all of them. The repertoire holds 150,000 to 200,000 clones, with around 80% as singletons. A remark on this clone: Its antigen remains unidentified.

This TCR was sampled from a woman between 18 and 29 years old in good health and CMV-seropositive. The specimen sequenced was PBMCs.

CDR3 bases: TGCGCCAGCAGCTTGGCCGTGACAGATTCACCCCTCCACTTT. This sequence encodes CASSLAVTDSPLHF. V usage is TRBV5-1 and J usage is TRBJ1-6, with D possibly matching TRBD1 (5 bases). Trimming cost V 0 bases and J 8 bases, with 9 bases left between them. This CDR3 comprises 14 residues. Per the germline V gene, CDR1 is SGHRS and CDR2 is YFSETQ.